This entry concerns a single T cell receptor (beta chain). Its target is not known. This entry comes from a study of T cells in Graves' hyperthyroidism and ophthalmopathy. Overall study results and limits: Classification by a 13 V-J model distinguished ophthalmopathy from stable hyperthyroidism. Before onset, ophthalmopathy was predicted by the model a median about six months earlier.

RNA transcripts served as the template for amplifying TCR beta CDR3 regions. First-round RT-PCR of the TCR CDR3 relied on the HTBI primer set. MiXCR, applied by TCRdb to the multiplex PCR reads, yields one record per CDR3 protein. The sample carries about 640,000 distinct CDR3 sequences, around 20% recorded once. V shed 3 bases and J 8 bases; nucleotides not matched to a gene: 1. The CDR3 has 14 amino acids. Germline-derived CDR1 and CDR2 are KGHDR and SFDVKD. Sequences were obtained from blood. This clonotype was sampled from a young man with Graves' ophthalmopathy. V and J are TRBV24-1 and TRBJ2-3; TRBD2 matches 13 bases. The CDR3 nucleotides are TGTGCCACCAGTGATAGACTAGCGGGAGGTACGCAGTATTTT. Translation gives CATSDRLAGGTQYF.